The 16 T cell receptor beta chains below come from one sample, sequenced in a study of cytomegalovirus exposure and HLA in healthy donors. 13 Jbeta primers and 60 Vbeta primers were used for the PCR. Method: immunoSEQ multiplex PCR; TCRdb's copy keeps in-frame clones and lacks some. Here the sample spans some 67,000 clones, 60% to 80% being singletons. Specimen: PBMCs. These receptors originate from a man in his sixties in good health and CMV-seropositive.

The chain carries TRBV11-1 and TRBJ2-5; TRBD1 is a possible D gene (5 bases). The J call could be wrong; TRBJ2-7 is a better fit for the DNA end. The CDR3 covers 14 residues. Germline assignment: CDR1 SGHAT and CDR2 FQDESV (reference sequence). In DNA, the CDR3 is TGTGCCAGTCGCGCCCGAGACAGCTCCTACGAGCAGTACTTC. This sequence encodes CASRARDSSYEQYF.

This clone was observed a single time. The chain joins TRBV19 to TRBJ2-7; 7 bases match TRBD1. The CDR3 is 15 residues long. Unmatched junction bases numbered 6, after V lost 2 bases and J lost 2 bases. Germline CDR1 reads LNHDA; CDR2 reads SQIVND (reference sequence). The DNA for the CDR3 is TGTGCCAGTAGTATACGTCCGGGACAGACCTACGAGCAGTACTTC. Its translation: CASSIRPGQTYEQYF.

This sequence joins TRBV7-9 and TRBJ2-7; 12 positions agree with TRBD2. This CDR3 is 16 amino acids long. V gave up 5 bases and J gave up 2 bases; unmatched junction bases: 7. Germline V CDR1 and CDR2: SEHNR, FQNEAQ (reference sequence). The CDR3 sequence is CASSPGTSGLPYEQYF. In nucleotides, the CDR3 is TGTGCCAGCAGCCCCGGGACTAGCGGGCTCCCCTACGAGCAGTACTTC.

CDR3 DNA: TGTGCCAGCAGCCCCCCGTGGGGCCCCGACGAGCAGTACTTC. Protein: CASSPPWGPDEQYF. The chain carries TRBV7-9 and TRBJ2-7; a weak D match, TRBD1 (5 bases). The CDR3 runs to 14 residues. In germline, CDR1 is SEHNR, CDR2 FQNEAQ (reference sequence). Trimming stripped 5 bases from V and 5 bases from J, with 16 bases between.

This rearrangement joins TRBV25-1 to TRBJ1-2, with D perhaps TRBD1 (5 bases). CDR1 is MGHDK and CDR2 is SYGVNS in the germline V gene. The V gene lost 4 bases and the J gene lost 5 bases, with 14 bases spanning the gap. The CDR3 covers 14 residues. CDR3 nucleotide sequence: TGTGCCAGCAGTGGTCAGGGTAATTCGTATGGCTACACCTTC. Translation: CASSGQGNSYGYTF.

This chain links TRBV6-1 with TRBJ1-2; 9 nucleotides line up with TRBD1. The CDR3 consists of 15 residues. V lost 0 bases, J lost 7 bases, and 6 bases stayed unmatched. Germline V gives CDR1 MNHNS, CDR2 SASEGT. The CDR3 DNA is TGTGCCAGCAGTGAAGCGCGAGACAGGGGGACTGGCTACACCTTC. As protein: CASSEARDRGTGYTF.

J is TRBJ2-7 and V is TRBV7-9; the D gene is possibly TRBD2 (6 bases). Per germline, CDR1 SEHNR and CDR2 FQNEAQ (reference sequence). The CDR3 sequence is 14 residues long. Trimming pared 1 base from V and 0 bases from J, leaving 7 bases between. CDR3 in amino acids: CASSLGRDSYEQYF. The CDR3 region has the DNA TGTGCCAGCAGCTTAGGGCGGGACTCCTACGAGCAGTACTTC. Full variable domain (outside the CDR3, taken from reference TRBV7-9 and TRBJ2-7): DTGVSQNPRHKITKRGQNVTFRCDPISEHNRLYWYRQTLGQGPEFLTYFQNEAQLEKSRLLSDRFSAERPKGSFSTLEIQRTEQGDSAMYLCASSLGRDSYEQYFGPGTRLTVT.

J is TRBJ1-1 and V is TRBV6-5; 8 nucleotides agree with TRBD1. The CDR3 extends over 12 amino acids. Trimming took 10 bases from V and 2 from J; bases not matched to a gene: 3. Germline values: CDR1 MNHEY, CDR2 SVGAGI. The CDR3 sequence is CATGQGNTEAFF. The CDR3 nucleotides are TGTGCCACTGGACAGGGCAACACTGAAGCTTTCTTT.

The chain joins TRBV9 to TRBJ2-7; TRBD1 matches 9 bases. V lost 0 bases and J lost 6; bases outside the gene matches: 10. Germline CDR1 is SGDLS and CDR2 is YYNGEE. The CDR3 covers 16 residues. DNA for the CDR3: TGTGCCAGCAGCGTAGGTCCTACAGGGGGCCTCGCCGAGCAGTACTTC. Translation gives CASSVGPTGGLAEQYF.

This chain uses TRBV4-2 with TRBJ1-6; D might be TRBD1 (5 bases). Per the germline V gene, CDR1 is LGHNA and CDR2 is YNFKEQ. The length of the CDR3 is 18 residues. V lost 3 bases to trimming and J lost 4 bases, with 19 bases between them. The DNA of the CDR3 is TGTGCCAGCAGCCAGGATCTTCCTTCGGGGGTTTATAATTCACCCCTCCACTTT. This translates into CASSQDLPSGVYNSPLHF.

This chain links TRBV11-3 with TRBJ2-1, with TRBD1 as a possible D gene (6 bases). The V gene lost 5 bases and the J gene lost 2 bases, with 16 bases spanning the gap. Germline-derived CDR1 and CDR2 are SGHNT and YENEEA. The CDR3 length is 16 residues. CDR3: CASSPPRQGTYNEQFF. CDR3 DNA sequence: TGTGCCAGCAGCCCCCCGCGCCAGGGGACCTACAATGAGCAGTTCTTC.

The J gene is TRBJ1-3, the V gene TRBV6-1; no firm D call. Germline V gene lookup returns CDR1 MNHNS and CDR2 SASEGT. The CDR3 is made up of 15 amino acids. V gave up 2 bases and J gave up 2 bases, with 10 bases separating them. CDR3 protein: CASSEFVRTGNTIYF. The CDR3 region has the DNA TGTGCCAGCAGTGAATTTGTCAGAACTGGAAACACCATATATTTT.

This CDR3 is CASRPTTGFEQYF. CDR3 in DNA: TGTGCCAGCAGACCAACGACAGGGTTCGAGCAGTACTTC. The chain carries TRBV27 and TRBJ2-7; TRBD1 matches 7 bases. The V gene's germline CDR1 is MNHEY and CDR2 SMNVEV (reference sequence). V shed 6 bases, J shed 6 bases, and the junction held 8 bases outside the gene matches. The length of the CDR3 is 13 residues.

This chain connects TRBV5-1 to TRBJ1-2; D gene ambiguous. From germline, CDR1 is SGHRS and CDR2 YFSETQ. The CDR3 is 14 amino acids. V was shortened by 5 bases and J by 8 bases, with 19 bases between the two germline ends. The CDR3 coding sequence is TGCGCCAGCAGGGTCGCACAGAGCCTCGACGGCTACACCTTC. Its protein product is CASRVAQSLDGYTF. Using reference TRBV5-1 and TRBJ1-2 for the parts outside the CDR3, the full variable domain is KAGVTQTPRYLIKTRGQQVTLSCSPISGHRSVSWYQQTPGQGLQFLFEYFSETQRNKGNFPGRFSGRQFSNSRSEMNVSTLELGDSALYLCASRVAQSLDGYTFGSGTRLTVV.

The rearrangement joins TRBV9 to TRBJ1-1, with D perhaps matching TRBD1 (6 bases). CDR1 and CDR2 from the germline V gene are SGDLS and YYNGEE. V was cut by 3 bases and J by 0 bases, with 9 bases left in between. CDR3 size: 14 residues. This CDR3 reads CASSGGQLNTEAFF. The CDR3 DNA follows: TGTGCCAGCAGCGGAGGACAGTTGAACACTGAAGCTTTCTTT.

The chain combines TRBV7-9 with TRBJ2-3; D perhaps matches TRBD1 (5 bases). This CDR3 region has 14 residues. Germline V gives CDR1 SEHNR, CDR2 FQNEAQ (reference sequence). The V and J ends lost 4 bases and 1 base respectively, with 9 bases between them. CDR3 sequence reads: CASSSEQGTDTQYF. The CDR3 DNA follows: TGTGCCAGCAGCTCGGAACAGGGCACAGATACGCAGTATTTT. The whole variable domain, remainder taken from reference TRBV7-9 and TRBJ2-3, is DTGVSQNPRHKITKRGQNVTFRCDPISEHNRLYWYRQTLGQGPEFLTYFQNEAQLEKSRLLSDRFSAERPKGSFSTLEIQRTEQGDSAMYLCASSSEQGTDTQYFGPGTRLTVL.